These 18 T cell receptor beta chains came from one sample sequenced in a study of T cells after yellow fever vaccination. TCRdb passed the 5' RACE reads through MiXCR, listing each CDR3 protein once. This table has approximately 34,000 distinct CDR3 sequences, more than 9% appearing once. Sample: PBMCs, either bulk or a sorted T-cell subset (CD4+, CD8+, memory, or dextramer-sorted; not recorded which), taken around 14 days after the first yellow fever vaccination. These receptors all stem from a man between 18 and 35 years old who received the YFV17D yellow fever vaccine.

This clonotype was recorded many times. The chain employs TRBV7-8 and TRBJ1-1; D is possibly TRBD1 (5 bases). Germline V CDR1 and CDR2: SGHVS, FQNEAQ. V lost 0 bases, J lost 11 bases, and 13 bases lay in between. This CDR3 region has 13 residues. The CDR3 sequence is CASSLAIGEGAFF. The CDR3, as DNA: TGTGCCAGCAGCTTAGCGATCGGGGAGGGGGCTTTCTTT.

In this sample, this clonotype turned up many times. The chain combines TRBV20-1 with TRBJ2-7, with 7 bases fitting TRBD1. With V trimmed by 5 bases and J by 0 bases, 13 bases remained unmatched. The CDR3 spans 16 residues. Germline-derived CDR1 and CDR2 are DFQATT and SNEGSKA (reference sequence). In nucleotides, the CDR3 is TGCAGTGCTTCTGCCGGGACAGAATCCAGCTCCTACGAGCAGTACTTC. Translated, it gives CSASAGTESSSYEQYF.

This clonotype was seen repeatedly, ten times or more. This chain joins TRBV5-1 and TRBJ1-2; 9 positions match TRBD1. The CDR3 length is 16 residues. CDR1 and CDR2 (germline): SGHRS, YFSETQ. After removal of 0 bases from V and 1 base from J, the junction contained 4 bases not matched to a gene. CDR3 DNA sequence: TGCGCCAGCAGCTTGGGCTGGACAGGGGTTAACTATGGCTACACCTTC. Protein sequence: CASSLGWTGVNYGYTF.

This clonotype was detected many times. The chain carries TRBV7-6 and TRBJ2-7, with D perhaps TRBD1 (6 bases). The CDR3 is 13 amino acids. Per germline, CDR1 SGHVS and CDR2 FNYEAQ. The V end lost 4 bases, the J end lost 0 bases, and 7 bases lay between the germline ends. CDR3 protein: CASSWGPSYEQYF. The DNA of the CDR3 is TGTGCCAGCAGCTGGGGGCCCTCCTACGAGCAGTACTTC.

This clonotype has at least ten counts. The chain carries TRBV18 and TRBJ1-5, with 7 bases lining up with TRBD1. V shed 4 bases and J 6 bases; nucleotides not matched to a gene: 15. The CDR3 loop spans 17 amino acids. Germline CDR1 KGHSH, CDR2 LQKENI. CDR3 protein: CASSRIQPTGEGQPQHF. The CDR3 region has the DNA TGTGCCAGCTCACGAATACAACCTACAGGGGAGGGTCAGCCCCAGCATTTT.

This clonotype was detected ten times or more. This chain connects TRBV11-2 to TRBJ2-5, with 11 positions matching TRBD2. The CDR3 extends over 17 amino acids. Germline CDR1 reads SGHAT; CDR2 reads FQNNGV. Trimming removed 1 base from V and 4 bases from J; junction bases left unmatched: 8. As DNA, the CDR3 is TGTGCCAGCAGCTTAGGTCAGACTAGCGGGGTGGGAGAGACCCAGTACTTC. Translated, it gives CASSLGQTSGVGETQYF. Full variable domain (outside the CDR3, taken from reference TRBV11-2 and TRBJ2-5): EAGVAQSPRYKIIEKRQSVAFWCNPISGHATLYWYQQILGQGPKLLIQFQNNGVVDDSQLPKDRFSAERLKGVDSTLKIQPAKLEDSAVYLCASSLGQTSGVGETQYFGPGTRLLVL.

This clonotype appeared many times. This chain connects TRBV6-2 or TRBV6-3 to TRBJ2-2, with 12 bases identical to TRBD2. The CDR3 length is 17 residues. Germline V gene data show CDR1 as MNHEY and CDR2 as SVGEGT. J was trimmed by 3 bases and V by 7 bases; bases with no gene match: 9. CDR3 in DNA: TGTGCCAGCATCCCGATCGGGACTAGCGGGCACACCGGGGAGCTGTTTTTT. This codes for CASIPIGTSGHTGELFF.

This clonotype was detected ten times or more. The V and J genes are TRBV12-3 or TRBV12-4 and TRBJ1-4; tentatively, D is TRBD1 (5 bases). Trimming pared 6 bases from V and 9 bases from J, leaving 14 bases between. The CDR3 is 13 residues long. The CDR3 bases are TGTGCCAGCAGAGAGGGGTTGAGACAAAAACTGTTTTTT. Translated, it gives CASREGLRQKLFF.

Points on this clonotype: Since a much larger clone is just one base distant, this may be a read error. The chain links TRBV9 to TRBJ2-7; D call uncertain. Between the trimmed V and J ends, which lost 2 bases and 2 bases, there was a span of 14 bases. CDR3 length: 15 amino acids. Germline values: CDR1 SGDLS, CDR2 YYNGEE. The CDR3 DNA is TGTGCCAGCAGCGTCGGCTGGACCCCAACCTACGAGCAGTACTTC. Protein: CASSVGWTPTYEQYF.

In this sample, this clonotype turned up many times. CDR3 in DNA: TGTGCCAGCAGTTCACACAGGGCAGTGAACACTGAAGCTTTCTTT. This gives the protein CASSSHRAVNTEAFF. V gene TRBV12-3 or TRBV12-4 combines with J gene TRBJ1-1, with a tentative D call TRBD1 (6 bases). V was trimmed by 4 bases and J by 0 bases, leaving 12 bases between them. CDR3 length: 15 amino acids.

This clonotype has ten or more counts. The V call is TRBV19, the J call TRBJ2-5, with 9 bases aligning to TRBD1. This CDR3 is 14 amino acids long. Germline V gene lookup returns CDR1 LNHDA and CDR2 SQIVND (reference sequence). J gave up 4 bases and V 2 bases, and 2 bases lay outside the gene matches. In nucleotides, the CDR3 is TGTGCCAGTAGTATAACAGGGGGCGGAGAGACCCAGTACTTC. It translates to CASSITGGGETQYF.

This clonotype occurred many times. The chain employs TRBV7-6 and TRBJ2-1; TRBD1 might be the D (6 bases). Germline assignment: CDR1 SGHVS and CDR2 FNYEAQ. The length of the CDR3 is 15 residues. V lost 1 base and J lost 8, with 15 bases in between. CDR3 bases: TGTGCCAGCAGCTTAGTGCGAGGGGGAAATTATGAGCAGTTCTTC. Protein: CASSLVRGGNYEQFF.

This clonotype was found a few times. CDR3 residues: CASRRLAEETQYF. CDR3 in DNA: TGTGCCAGCAGGCGACTAGCGGAAGAGACCCAGTACTTC. This chain uses TRBV12-3 or TRBV12-4 with TRBJ2-5, with 9 bases identical to TRBD2. The CDR3 has 13 amino acids. V lost 6 bases, J lost 3 bases, and 2 bases stayed unmatched.

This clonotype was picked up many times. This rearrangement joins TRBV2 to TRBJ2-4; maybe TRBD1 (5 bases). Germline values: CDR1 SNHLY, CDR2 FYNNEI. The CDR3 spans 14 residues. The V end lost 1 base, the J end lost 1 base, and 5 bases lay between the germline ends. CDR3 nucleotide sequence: TGTGCCAGCAGTGAAGACAGGGCCAAAAACATTCAGTACTTC. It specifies CASSEDRAKNIQYF.

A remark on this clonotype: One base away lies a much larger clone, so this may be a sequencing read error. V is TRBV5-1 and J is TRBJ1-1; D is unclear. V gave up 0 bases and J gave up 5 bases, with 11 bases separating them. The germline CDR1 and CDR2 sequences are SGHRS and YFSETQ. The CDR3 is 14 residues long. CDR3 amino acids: CASSLERVETEAFF. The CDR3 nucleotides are TGCGCCAGCAGCTTGGAAAGGGTAGAGACTGAAGCTTTCTTT.

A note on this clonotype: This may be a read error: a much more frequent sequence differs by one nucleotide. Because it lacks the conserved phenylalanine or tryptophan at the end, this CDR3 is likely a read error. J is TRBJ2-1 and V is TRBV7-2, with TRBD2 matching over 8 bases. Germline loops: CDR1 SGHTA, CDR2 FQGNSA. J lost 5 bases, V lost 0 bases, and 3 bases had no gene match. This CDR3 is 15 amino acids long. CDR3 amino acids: CASSLALAGHNEQFL. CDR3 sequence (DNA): TGTGCCAGCAGCTTAGCGTTAGCGGGGCACAATGAGCAGTTCTTA.

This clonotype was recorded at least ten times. CDR3 coding DNA: TGTGCCAGCAGCCAAGGCACACAGACCCAGTACTTC. It is translated as CASSQGTQTQYF. The chain is built from TRBV3-1 and TRBJ2-5; D unresolved. CDR1 is LGHDT, CDR2 YNNKEL, per germline (reference sequence). Trimming pared 1 base from V and 6 bases from J, leaving 6 bases between. The CDR3 runs 12 residues.

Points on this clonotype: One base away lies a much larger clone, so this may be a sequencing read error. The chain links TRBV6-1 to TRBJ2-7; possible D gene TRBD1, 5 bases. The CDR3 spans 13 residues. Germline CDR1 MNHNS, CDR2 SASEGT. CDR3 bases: TGTGCCAGCTGTGAATCCAGGGCCTACGAGCAGTACTTC. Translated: CASCESRAYEQYF.